The 19 T cell receptor beta chains in this list originate from one sample, sequenced in a study of control samples from healthy donors and cancer patients. Sequencing used immunoSEQ multiplex PCR; TCRdb keeps in-frame clones, though not all of them. The sample has roughly 400,000 clones, around 90% seen once. Material: PBMCs. These receptors were obtained from a man in his forties with head and neck cancer.

The chain employs TRBV28 and TRBJ1-2; 7 nucleotides line up with TRBD1. Looked up from germline, CDR1 is MDHEN and CDR2 is SYDVKM. This CDR3 region has 14 residues. The V gene end was trimmed by 5 bases and the J gene end by 4 bases; junction bases not matched to a gene: 7. CDR3 sequence reads: CASSAPGQTYGYTF. The DNA of the CDR3 is TGTGCCAGCAGTGCCCCGGGACAGACCTATGGCTACACCTTC.

The V call is TRBV5-5, the J call TRBJ1-1; D gene unclear. Between the trimmed V and J ends, which lost 0 bases and 6 bases, there was a span of 15 bases. The CDR3 covers 15 residues. CDR1 SGHKS and CDR2 YYEKEE come from the germline V gene (reference sequence). The CDR3 sequence: CASSLGPSLVAEAFF. CDR3 DNA sequence: TGTGCCAGCAGCTTGGGTCCCAGCCTAGTGGCTGAAGCTTTCTTT.

The chain links TRBV5-1 to TRBJ2-2; D is tentatively TRBD1 or TRBD2 (5 bases each). The V and J ends lost 5 bases and 4 bases respectively, with 21 bases between them. The CDR3 has 17 residues. Per germline, CDR1 SGHRS and CDR2 YFSETQ. The CDR3 nucleotides are TGCGCCAGCAGTAGAGGGCAGGGAATTTCGGGCACCGGGGAGCTGTTTTTT. This sequence encodes CASSRGQGISGTGELFF.

The V call is TRBV5-4, the J call TRBJ2-4; tentatively, D is TRBD2 (6 bases). CDR3 size: 14 residues. Trimming pared 4 bases from V and 8 bases from J, leaving 16 bases between. CDR1 SGHNT and CDR2 YYREEE come from the germline V gene (reference sequence). The CDR3, as DNA: TGTGCCAGCAGCCAGGGACTTAAATTGGACATTCAGTACTTC. Its translation is CASSQGLKLDIQYF.

The CDR3 loop is CASSLSGPYNEQFF. In DNA form, the CDR3 reads TGTGCCAGCAGTTTAAGCGGACCTTACAATGAGCAGTTCTTC. This chain connects TRBV27 to TRBJ2-1; D possibly corresponds to TRBD2 (5 bases). The CDR3 has 14 residues. V was cut by 2 bases and J by 4 bases, with 9 bases left in between. CDR1 and CDR2 (germline): MNHEY, SMNVEV (reference sequence).

The chain carries TRBV29-1 and TRBJ1-6; TRBD1 aligns across 7 bases. The V segment lost 4 bases and the J segment 13 bases; nucleotides outside the gene matches: 10. This CDR3 spans 13 amino acids. The germline V gene has CDR1 SQVTM and CDR2 ANQGSEA. The CDR3 loop reads CSVAAAIGGPLHF. CDR3 DNA: TGCAGCGTTGCGGCCGCAATAGGGGGCCCCCTCCACTTT.

The chain joins TRBV29-1 to TRBJ2-7; 8 bases match TRBD1. The junction had 6 bases not matched to a gene; V was cut back by 4 bases and J by 4 bases. The germline V gene has CDR1 SQVTM and CDR2 ANQGSEA. The CDR3 contains 13 residues. The CDR3 loop reads CSVGAGGLYEQYF. CDR3 coding DNA: TGCAGCGTTGGGGCAGGGGGCCTATACGAGCAGTACTTC.

The chain links TRBV7-2 to TRBJ2-5; TRBD2 aligns across 9 bases. V shed 2 bases and J 2 bases; nucleotides not matched to a gene: 3. The CDR3 extends over 15 amino acids. CDR1 SGHTA and CDR2 FQGNSA come from the germline V gene. The CDR3 loop reads CASSLLAGGQETQYF. CDR3 bases: TGTGCCAGCAGCTTATTGGCGGGAGGGCAAGAGACCCAGTACTTC.

V gene TRBV5-1 combines with J gene TRBJ1-4, with D uncertain. Trimming took 0 bases from V and 8 from J, leaving 5 bases between them. From germline, CDR1 is SGHRS and CDR2 YFSETQ. The CDR3 covers 12 residues. As DNA, the CDR3 is TGCGCCAGCAGCTTGGCCACCGAAAAACTGTTTTTT. Its protein product is CASSLATEKLFF.

The chain uses TRBV3-1 (or the pseudogene TRBV3-2) and TRBJ1-1; D is unclear. CDR3 length equals 13 residues. With 3 bases removed from V and 5 bases from J, the gap between germline ends came to 10 bases. Germline CDR1 and CDR2: LGHDT and YNNKEL (reference sequence). The CDR3 loop is CASSQREWTEAFF. The CDR3 DNA is TGTGCCAGCAGCCAGAGGGAGTGGACTGAAGCTTTCTTT.

The chain carries TRBV27 and TRBJ1-1; a possible D gene is TRBD1 (6 bases). The CDR3 is made up of 12 amino acids. V was pared by 8 bases and J by 0 bases, with 7 bases between. CDR1 and CDR2 from the germline V gene are MNHEY and SMNVEV (reference sequence). CDR3 protein: CASGQLNTEAFF. In DNA, the CDR3 is TGTGCCAGCGGACAGTTGAACACTGAAGCTTTCTTT.

In its sample, this clone was seen once. The rearrangement links TRBV7-2 to TRBJ1-2; 10 nucleotides align to TRBD1. Germline V lookup: CDR1 SGHTA, CDR2 FQGNSA. J was trimmed by 2 bases and V by 4 bases; bases with no gene match: 4. There are 15 residues in the CDR3. For the CDR3, the DNA is TGTGCCAGCAGCTCCCAGGGACAGGGGAACTATGGCTACACCTTC. It specifies CASSSQGQGNYGYTF. The whole variable domain, remainder taken from reference TRBV7-2 and TRBJ1-2, is GAGVSQSPSNKVTEKGKDVELRCDPISGHTALYWYRQSLGQGLEFLIYFQGNSAPDKSGLPSDRFSAERTGGSVSTLTIQRTQQEDSAVYLCASSSQGQGNYGYTFGSGTRLTVV.

In its sample, this clone was seen once. The V gene is TRBV2, the J gene TRBJ1-1; D is unclear. The length of the CDR3 is 14 residues. The V end was cut by 8 bases, the J end by 3 bases, with 16 bases between. Germline CDR1 and CDR2: SNHLY and FYNNEI. The CDR3 DNA is TGTGCCAGCTCCCTGCAACACGAGGACACTGAAGCTTTCTTT. Amino acids: CASSLQHEDTEAFF.

J is TRBJ2-1 and V is TRBV9, with D possibly being TRBD1 (5 bases). The CDR3 loop spans 15 amino acids. Germline V gene sequence: CDR1 SGDLS, CDR2 YYNGEE. Deletions cut 4 bases from V and 4 bases from J, with 15 bases between. For the CDR3, the DNA is TGTGCCAGCAGCCCGCGAACCCAGGGTTACAATGAGCAGTTCTTC. This codes for CASSPRTQGYNEQFF.

The table lists this clone with a count of one. The chain joins TRBV6-1 to TRBJ2-2; 10 bases are shared with TRBD2. V gave up 4 bases and J gave up 7 bases; unmatched junction bases: 9. The CDR3 has 16 residues. CDR1 MNHNS and CDR2 SASEGT come from the germline V gene. The CDR3 sequence is CASSGGAGGPGGELFF. DNA of the CDR3: TGTGCCAGCAGTGGGGGAGCGGGGGGGCCCGGCGGGGAGCTGTTTTTT.

This sequence joins TRBV18 and TRBJ2-7; D not resolved. V gave up 3 bases and J gave up 0 bases, with 9 bases separating them. Per the germline V gene, CDR1 is KGHSH and CDR2 is LQKENI. There are 14 residues in the CDR3. CDR3 loop: CASSPETTSYEQYF. The CDR3 region has the DNA TGTGCCAGCTCACCGGAAACGACCTCCTACGAGCAGTACTTC. The complete variable domain, with remaining parts taken from reference TRBV18 and TRBJ2-7, reads NAGVMQNPRHLVRRRGQEARLRCSPMKGHSHVYWYRQLPEEGLKFMVYLQKENIIDESGMPKERFSAEFPKEGPSILRIQQVVRGDSAAYFCASSPETTSYEQYFGPGTRLTVT.

This chain uses TRBV12-3 or TRBV12-4 with TRBJ2-6; D uncertain. This CDR3 region has 13 residues. Trimming shortened V by 5 bases and J by 4 bases, and 6 bases separated the two germline ends. CDR3 protein: CASSGVGANVLTF. CDR3 nucleotides: TGTGCCAGCAGTGGGGTAGGGGCCAACGTCCTGACTTTC.

This chain connects TRBV14 to TRBJ2-7; 9 nucleotides line up with TRBD1. Germline CDR1 reads SGHDN; CDR2 reads FVKESK. The CDR3 is made up of 17 amino acids. J lost 1 base, V lost 0 bases, and 7 bases had no gene match. CDR3 residues: CASSQDRGTGLSYEQYF. CDR3 DNA sequence: TGTGCCAGCAGCCAAGATCGTGGGACAGGGCTTTCCTACGAGCAGTACTTC.

V and J are TRBV27 and TRBJ2-2; 7 nucleotides agree with TRBD1. In germline, CDR1 is MNHEY, CDR2 SMNVEV (reference sequence). CDR3 length: 15 residues. J was trimmed by 0 bases and V by 3 bases; bases with no gene match: 1. The CDR3 DNA reads TGTGCCAGCAGTTTCCAGGGGGCGAACACCGGGGAGCTGTTTTTT. This codes for CASSFQGANTGELFF.